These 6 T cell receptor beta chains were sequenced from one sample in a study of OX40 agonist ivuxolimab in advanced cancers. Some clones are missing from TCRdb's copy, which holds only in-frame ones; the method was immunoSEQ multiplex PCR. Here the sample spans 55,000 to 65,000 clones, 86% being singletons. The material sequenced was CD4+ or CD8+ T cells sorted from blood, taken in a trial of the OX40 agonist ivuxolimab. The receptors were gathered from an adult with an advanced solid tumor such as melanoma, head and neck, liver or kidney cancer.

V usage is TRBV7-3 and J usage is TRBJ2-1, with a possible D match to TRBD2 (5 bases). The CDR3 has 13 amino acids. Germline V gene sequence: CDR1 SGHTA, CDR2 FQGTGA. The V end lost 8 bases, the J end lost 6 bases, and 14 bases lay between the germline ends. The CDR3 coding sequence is TGTGCCAGCCGCCCCCCGAGCGGCAATGAGCAGTTCTTC. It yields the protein CASRPPSGNEQFF.

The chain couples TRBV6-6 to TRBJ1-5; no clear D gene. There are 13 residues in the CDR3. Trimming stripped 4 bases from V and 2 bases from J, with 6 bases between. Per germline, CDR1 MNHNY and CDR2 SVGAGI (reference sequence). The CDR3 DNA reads TGTGCCAGCAGTTCAGAAGGCAATCAGCCCCAGCATTTT. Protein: CASSSEGNQPQHF.

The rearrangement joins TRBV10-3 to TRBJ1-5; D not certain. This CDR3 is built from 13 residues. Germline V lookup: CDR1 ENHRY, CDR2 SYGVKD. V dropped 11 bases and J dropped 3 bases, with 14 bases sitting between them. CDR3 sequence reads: CASHRSLNQPQHF. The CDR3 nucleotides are TGTGCCTCTCATCGGAGCCTCAATCAGCCCCAGCATTTT.

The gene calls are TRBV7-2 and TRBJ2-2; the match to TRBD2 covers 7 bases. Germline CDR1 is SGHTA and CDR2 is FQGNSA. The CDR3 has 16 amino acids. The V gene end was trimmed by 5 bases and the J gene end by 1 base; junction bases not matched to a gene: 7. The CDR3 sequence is CASSHRLAVNTGELFF. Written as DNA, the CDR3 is TGTGCCAGCAGCCACCGACTAGCAGTGAACACCGGGGAGCTGTTTTTT.

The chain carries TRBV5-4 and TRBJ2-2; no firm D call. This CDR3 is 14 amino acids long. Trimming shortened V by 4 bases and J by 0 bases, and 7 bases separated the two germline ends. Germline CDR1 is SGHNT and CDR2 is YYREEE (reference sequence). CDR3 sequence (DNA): TGTGCCAGCAGCACGGTTCCGAACACCGGGGAGCTGTTTTTT. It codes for CASSTVPNTGELFF.

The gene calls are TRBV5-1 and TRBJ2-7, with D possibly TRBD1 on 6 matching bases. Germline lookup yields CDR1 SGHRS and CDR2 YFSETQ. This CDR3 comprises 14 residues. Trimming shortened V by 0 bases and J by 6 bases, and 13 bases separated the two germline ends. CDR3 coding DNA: TGCGCCAGCAGCTTGGGACAGGTGGGGCTCGAGCAGTACTTC. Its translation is CASSLGQVGLEQYF.